This T cell receptor beta chain is from a study of cytomegalovirus exposure and HLA in healthy donors. 13 Jbeta primers and 60 Vbeta primers were used for the PCR. The assay was immunoSEQ multiplex PCR, and TCRdb's table has in-frame clones only and misses some. There are about 150,000 clones in the sample; approximately 79% occur only once, and roughly 4% lies in the top ten. Despite likely unrecorded immune exposures, the donors were nominally healthy at the time of sampling. Details on this clone: As yet, its antigen is unknown.

Study observations and caveats: A prior analysis recorded that most TCR beta V segments were productive about 87% or about 30% of the time. Presence/absence analyses supposed approximately even sequencing depth among donors.

CDR3 length: 15 amino acids. Per the germline V gene, CDR1 is MNHNY and CDR2 is SVGAGI (reference sequence). V lost 6 bases, J lost 4 bases, and 9 bases stayed unmatched. The J gene is TRBJ2-7, the V gene TRBV6-6; 10 positions match TRBD2. The clonotype comes from a man between 45 and 60 years old in good health and CMV-seropositive. The source material was PBMCs. For the CDR3, the DNA is TGTGCCAGCAGCTCCCGGGCAGCGGGAGGGTACGAGCAGTACTTC. Translation: CASSSRAAGGYEQYF.